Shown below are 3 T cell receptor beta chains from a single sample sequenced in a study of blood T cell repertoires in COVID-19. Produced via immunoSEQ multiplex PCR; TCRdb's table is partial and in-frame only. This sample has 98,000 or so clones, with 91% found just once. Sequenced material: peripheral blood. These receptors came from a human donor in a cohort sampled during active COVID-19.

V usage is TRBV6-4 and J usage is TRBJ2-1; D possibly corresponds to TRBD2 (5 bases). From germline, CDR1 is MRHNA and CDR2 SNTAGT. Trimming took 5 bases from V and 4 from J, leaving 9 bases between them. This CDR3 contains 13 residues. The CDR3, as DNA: TGTGCCAGCAGTCCGGAGGAGTACAATGAGCAGTTCTTC. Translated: CASSPEEYNEQFF.

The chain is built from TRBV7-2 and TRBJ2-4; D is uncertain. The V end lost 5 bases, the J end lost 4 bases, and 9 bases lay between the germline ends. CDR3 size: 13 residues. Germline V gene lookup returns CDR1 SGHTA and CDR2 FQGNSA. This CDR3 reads CASSLAHKNIQYF. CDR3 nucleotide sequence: TGTGCCAGCAGCCTTGCACATAAAAACATTCAGTACTTC.

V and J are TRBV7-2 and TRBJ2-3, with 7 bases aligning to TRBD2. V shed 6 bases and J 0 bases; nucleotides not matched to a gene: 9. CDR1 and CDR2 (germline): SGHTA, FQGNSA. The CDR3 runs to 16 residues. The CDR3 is CASSSGLGPSTDTQYF. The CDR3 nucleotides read TGTGCCAGCAGTTCAGGACTAGGACCTAGCACAGATACGCAGTATTTT.